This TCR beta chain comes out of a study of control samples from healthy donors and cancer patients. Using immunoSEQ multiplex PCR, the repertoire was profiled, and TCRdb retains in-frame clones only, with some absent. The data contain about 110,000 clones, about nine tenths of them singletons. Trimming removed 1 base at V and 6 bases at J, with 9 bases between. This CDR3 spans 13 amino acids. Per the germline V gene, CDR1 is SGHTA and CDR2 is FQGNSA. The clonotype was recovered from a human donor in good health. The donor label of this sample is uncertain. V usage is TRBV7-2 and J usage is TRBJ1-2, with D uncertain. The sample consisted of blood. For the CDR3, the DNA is TGTGCCAGCAGCTTAGAGCGTCACAATGGCTACACCTTC. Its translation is CASSLERHNGYTF.